Below, 22 T cell receptor beta chains from the same sample are listed, as sequenced in a study of cytomegalovirus exposure and HLA in healthy donors (dated by TCRdb to the late 2010s). Library preparation was by the immunoSEQ multiplex PCR assay. The multiplex PCR relied on a mix of 60 forward primers for TCR Vbeta segments and 13 reverse primers for TCR Jbeta segments. The table comes from immuneACCESS by way of TCRdb, which keeps in-frame sequences with V and J called. Part of the clones is missing from these tables; in studies checked, under half for an unresolved V gene and the rest for unknown reasons. Recorded for this sample are over 200,000 clones; 82% of them occurred a single time. Clones ranked in the top ten supply 5% to 6.5% of the sample. The sample was PBMCs. Source of these receptors: a woman between 35 and 50 years old in good health and CMV-seropositive.

V gene TRBV14 combines with J gene TRBJ2-1; the match to TRBD2 covers 13 bases. J lost 9 bases, V lost 5 bases, and 13 bases had no gene match. There are 17 residues in the CDR3. In germline, CDR1 is SGHDN, CDR2 FVKESK. The CDR3 loop reads CASSYELAGGPGAEQFF. CDR3 bases: TGTGCCAGCAGCTACGAACTAGCGGGAGGGCCGGGTGCTGAGCAGTTCTTC. The whole variable domain, filled in from reference TRBV14 and TRBJ2-1, reads EAGVTQFPSHSVIEKGQTVTLRCDPISGHDNLYWYRRVMGKEIKFLLHFVKESKQDESGMPNNRFLAERTGGTYSTLKVQPAELEDSGVYFCASSYELAGGPGAEQFFGPGTRLTVL.

V is TRBV7-6 and J is TRBJ2-5; 8 positions match TRBD1. The better agreement between TRBJ2-7 and the DNA end casts doubt on the J call. Germline lookup yields CDR1 SGHVS and CDR2 FNYEAQ. The CDR3 contains 14 residues. The CDR3 DNA is TGTGCCAGCAGCTTAGACCAGGGGGCTTACGAGCAGTACTTC. As protein: CASSLDQGAYEQYF.

V usage is TRBV11-3 and J usage is TRBJ1-2, with TRBD1 matching over 8 bases. This CDR3 contains 14 residues. Germline CDR1 is SGHNT and CDR2 is YENEEA. Unmatched junction bases numbered 9, after V lost 4 bases and J lost 8 bases. The CDR3 region has the DNA TGTGCCAGCAGCTACCTGGACAGGGAAGGAGGCTACACCTTC. This gives the protein CASSYLDREGGYTF.

This chain links TRBV6-6 with TRBJ1-2; TRBD1 is a possible D gene (6 bases). The CDR3 runs to 14 residues. Trimming left V 5 bases short and J 8 bases short, with 18 bases between. The germline V gene has CDR1 MNHNY and CDR2 SVGAGI (reference sequence). The CDR3 DNA follows: TGTGCCAGCAGTGGGGCTCCACAGGGTGGCGGCTACACCTTC. Encoded protein: CASSGAPQGGGYTF.

The chain employs TRBV6-5 and TRBJ1-2, with D uncertain. This CDR3 has 11 residues. With 8 bases removed from V and 1 base from J, the gap between germline ends came to 5 bases. Per the germline V gene, CDR1 is MNHEY and CDR2 is SVGAGI. CDR3 sequence: CASSSNYGYTF. DNA for the CDR3: TGTGCCAGCTCCAGTAACTATGGCTACACCTTC.

V usage is TRBV15 and J usage is TRBJ1-4; 8 bases line up with TRBD1. V shed 7 bases and J 4 bases; nucleotides not matched to a gene: 11. The CDR3 loop spans 16 amino acids. Germline V gives CDR1 LNHNV, CDR2 YYDKDF (reference sequence). CDR3 region: CATNLPRDRLNEKLFF. Here the CDR3 DNA reads TGTGCCACCAACCTACCCCGGGACAGGCTTAATGAAAAACTGTTTTTT.

The chain couples TRBV13 to TRBJ1-1; D gene uncertain. The CDR3 runs to 18 residues. V lost 7 bases and J lost 5, with 29 bases in between. Germline CDR1 and CDR2: PRHDT and FYEKMQ (reference sequence). The CDR3 here is CASTPSRFQLARRTEAFF. The CDR3 bases are TGTGCCAGCACCCCCTCGAGGTTCCAACTGGCCCGAAGGACTGAAGCTTTCTTT. Together with reference TRBV13 and TRBJ1-1, the CDR3 gives the full variable domain: AAGVIQSPRHLIKEKRETATLKCYPIPRHDTVYWYQQGPGQDPQFLISFYEKMQSDKGSIPDRFSAQQFSDYHSELNMSSLELGDSALYFCASTPSRFQLARRTEAFFGQGTRLTVV.

This clone was seen once. This chain uses TRBV21-1 with TRBJ1-1. TRBV21-1 constitutes a pseudogene. This CDR3 has 18 amino acids. The CDR3 DNA follows: TGTGCCAGCAGCATCAAAAACGCCAGCGGGGGAAGTAGAACTGAAGCTTTCTTT. The encoded protein is CASSIKNASGGSRTEAFF.

The chain recombines TRBV7-3 with TRBJ1-1, with D unclear. The CDR3 is 13 residues long. CDR1 is SGHTA, CDR2 FQGTGA, per germline. V lost 6 bases, J lost 3 bases, and 11 bases lay in between. The CDR3 bases are TGTGCCAGCAGTATTCACCCGGACACTGAAGCTTTCTTT. The encoded protein is CASSIHPDTEAFF.

A single count supports this clone. J is TRBJ1-1 and V is TRBV7-3, with a tentative D call TRBD1 (6 bases). Germline CDR1 SGHTA, CDR2 FQGTGA. V was pared by 5 bases and J by 3 bases, with 10 bases between. This CDR3 region has 13 residues. CDR3 in amino acids: CASSRDTDTEAFF. The DNA of the CDR3 is TGTGCCAGCAGCCGGGACACGGACACTGAAGCTTTCTTT.

The rearrangement joins TRBV7-8 to TRBJ2-7; 8 bases line up with TRBD1. Germline V gives CDR1 SGHVS, CDR2 FQNEAQ. The CDR3 is 16 amino acids. Unmatched junction bases numbered 11, after V lost 5 bases and J lost 2 bases. The CDR3 bases are TGTGCCAGCAGCCCCGGACAGGGAGCCCATCCCTACGAGCAGTACTTC. Translated: CASSPGQGAHPYEQYF.

This chain joins TRBV4-3 and TRBJ1-1; TRBD1 matches 8 bases. This CDR3 spans 20 amino acids. Looked up from germline, CDR1 is LGHNA and CDR2 is YSLEER. With 0 bases clipped from V and 0 bases from J, the junction kept 15 bases outside the gene matches. This CDR3 reads CASSQEGTGVEVRVNTEAFF. CDR3 coding DNA: TGCGCCAGCAGCCAAGAGGGGACAGGTGTGGAGGTGAGGGTGAACACTGAAGCTTTCTTT.

V usage is TRBV4-1 and J usage is TRBJ2-2; no firm D call. V lost 0 bases and J 0 bases, leaving 14 bases between the germline ends. This CDR3 comprises 18 residues. Germline assignment: CDR1 MGHRA and CDR2 YSYEKL. The CDR3 here is CASSQDFRSYSNTGELFF. In DNA form, the CDR3 reads TGCGCCAGCAGCCAAGATTTCCGGTCCTACTCGAACACCGGGGAGCTGTTTTTT.

The rearrangement links TRBV5-1 to TRBJ2-1; 13 nucleotides align to TRBD2. V dropped 4 bases and J dropped 9; count of bases not matched to a gene: 13. The CDR3 runs to 17 residues. Looked up from germline, CDR1 is SGHRS and CDR2 is YFSETQ. CDR3 residues: CASSPGRTSGGAGEQFF. CDR3 nucleotides: TGCGCCAGCAGCCCCGGGAGGACTAGCGGGGGTGCGGGTGAGCAGTTCTTC.

This clone was recorded once. The chain has TRBV25-1 and TRBJ2-7; 9 nucleotides align to TRBD1. The junction had 17 bases not matched to a gene; V was cut back by 8 bases and J by 3 bases. Per germline, CDR1 MGHDK and CDR2 SYGVNS. The CDR3 covers 17 residues. The DNA for the CDR3 is TGTGCCAGCGCGGTCCTCTCCAAGACAGGGGGGAACTACGAGCAGTACTTC. Translated: CASAVLSKTGGNYEQYF.

V gene TRBV7-9 combines with J gene TRBJ2-5, with D tentatively TRBD2 (6 bases). V lost 2 bases to trimming and J lost 3 bases, with 16 bases between them. This CDR3 is built from 16 residues. The germline V gene encodes CDR1 SEHNR and CDR2 FQNEAQ (reference sequence). This chain's CDR3 is CASSLKGRRTEETQYF. CDR3 bases: TGTGCCAGCAGCTTAAAAGGGAGGAGGACCGAAGAGACCCAGTACTTC.

This rearrangement joins TRBV28 to TRBJ1-2; D is ambiguous. The CDR3 spans 18 residues. Trimming removed 6 bases from V and 0 bases from J, with 23 bases in between. Germline V gene lookup returns CDR1 MDHEN and CDR2 SYDVKM. The DNA for the CDR3 is TGTGCCAGCAGCCCATTCGCGGGAGGGCCCCCGTCTAACTATGGCTACACCTTC. Protein sequence: CASSPFAGGPPSNYGYTF.

The chain is built from TRBV7-9 and TRBJ2-5; 9 bases agree with TRBD2. The CDR3 is 15 amino acids. Germline lookup yields CDR1 SEHNR and CDR2 FQNEAQ (reference sequence). V lost 5 bases to trimming and J lost 5 bases; unmatched junction nucleotides: 9. CDR3 nucleotide sequence: TGTGCCAGCAGCGCCGGAGCGGGGGGACCGGAGACCCAGTACTTC. This encodes CASSAGAGGPETQYF.

The J gene is TRBJ2-7, the V gene TRBV30; 8 bases agree with TRBD2. The germline gives CDR1 GTSNPN, CDR2 SVGIG (reference sequence). CDR3 length equals 15 residues. Trimming at V came to 1 base and at J to 3 bases, leaving 8 bases not matched to a gene. CDR3 sequence: CAWSGGLAGYYEQYF. CDR3 DNA sequence: TGTGCCTGGAGTGGGGGGCTAGCGGGTTACTACGAGCAGTACTTC. Full variable domain (remainder filled in from reference TRBV30 and TRBJ2-7): SQTIHQWPATLVQPVGSPLSLECTVEGTSNPNLYWYRQAAGRGLQLLFYSVGIGQISSEVPQNLSASRPQDRQFILSSKKLLLSDSGFYLCAWSGGLAGYYEQYFGPGTRLTVT.

Comment on this clone: One end of the junction fails to match germline, which may point to a read error. This chain uses TRBV7-7 with TRBJ2-1; possible D gene TRBD2, 5 bases. The CDR3 runs 15 residues. Germline CDR1 and CDR2: SSHAT and FNYEAQ (reference sequence). For the CDR3, the DNA is TGTGCTAGCAGCCTTTTAGGGAGTTCCTACAATGAGCAGTTCTTC. Protein product: CASSLLGSSYNEQFF.

The chain uses TRBV18 and TRBJ1-1, with 11 bases aligning to TRBD1. The length of the CDR3 is 15 residues. V lost 3 bases and J lost 1; bases outside the gene matches: 1. Germline lookup yields CDR1 KGHSH and CDR2 LQKENI. The CDR3 sequence: CASSPGQGGNTEAFF. CDR3 DNA: TGTGCCAGCTCACCGGGACAGGGGGGGAACACTGAAGCTTTCTTT.

This chain links TRBV25-1 with TRBJ1-4; the D is unclear. Germline V gene lookup returns CDR1 MGHDK and CDR2 SYGVNS. The CDR3 loop spans 16 amino acids. Trimming removed 0 bases at V and 2 bases at J, with 10 bases between. The CDR3 region is CASSEYYGLTNEKLFF. CDR3 in DNA: TGTGCCAGCAGTGAATATTACGGTCTTACTAATGAAAAACTGTTTTTT.